This T cell receptor beta chain is from a study of CD8 T cells in ankylosing spondylitis (dated by TCRdb to about 2017). Regarding the study in general: To find TCR variants linked to disease, the study profiled T cell receptor beta repertoires in ankylosing spondylitis patients and healthy donors. The full study cohort was made up of about two dozen ankylosing spondylitis patients and fewer than 120 healthy donors. Peripheral blood samples were taken, and synovial fluid was additionally collected from ankylosing spondylitis patients.

What the research found in general, with its limitations: The disease-linked clones had a CD8+ phenotype and were found at relatively low frequencies in peripheral blood. Blood from ankylosing spondylitis patients appeared to be characterized by a TCR beta motif made up of several highly homologous amino acid variants. Some TCR beta motif variants had previously been reported in synovial fluid and blood of reactive arthritis patients, which suggested common disease-initiation mechanisms. According to the report, matched synovial fluid samples from ankylosing spondylitis patients were significantly enriched for the disease-linked clones.

This clonotype was found a few times. Its target antigen remains unknown. No clone much larger than this one lies a single base away; base qualities are absent. The instrument given in TCRdb is Illumina HiSeq 2500. Quantitative 5'-RACE with molecular barcodes was the method used to prepare the TCR beta libraries. The original methods were these. To identify disease-linked TCR variants, a new computational method was used, one built on a probabilistic model of VDJ rearrangement. The public sequencing data were trimmed at Q25 with fastp and processed into clonotypes with MiXCR by TCRdb, which kept only in-frame beta chains. Each CDR3 protein gets just one entry, which takes the most common genes and DNA from the rows behind it. The V and J calls come from TCRdb's annotation, not from the publication. The sample yields about 420,000 distinct CDR3 sequences; around 24% were counted once. The ten most abundant clones make up less than 20% of the sample.

The germline V gene sets CDR1 to SGHRS and CDR2 to YFSETQ. The CDR3 contains 15 residues, cysteine and phenylalanine counted. The sequence is cut down to CDR3 DNA, 45 bases in frame from base 1. Clipping removes 4 bases from V and 5 bases from J, with 8 as the unmatched junction base count. The sample taken for sequencing was blood, either unsorted or a sorted T cell fraction (not recorded which). The TCR sequence derives from a male donor with ankylosing spondylitis. The chain is assembled from TRBV5-1 and TRBJ1-4, with 7 middle bases fitting TRBD1. The CDR3 region reads CASSPRQGGNEKLFF. The DNA reads TGCGCCAGCAGCCCTCGACAGGGTGGGAATGAAAAACTGTTTTTT.